Following are 5 T cell receptor beta chains from one sample sequenced in a study of tumor and adjacent non-tumor tissue in lung cancer. A modified ARM-PCR protocol with three rounds of nested PCR amplified TCRbeta. TCRdb re-called the multiplex PCR reads with MiXCR, one entry per CDR3 protein. The table lists roughly 75,000 distinct CDR3 sequences, around 65% of them singletons, with 25% to 35% in the top ten. The template was RNA from unsorted bulk tissue. More than 3 cm separated this lung sample from the edge of the tumor. Sample: distant non-tumor lung tissue. The receptors were gathered from a woman aged 45-60 years with non-small cell lung cancer.

This clonotype came up many times. The chain employs TRBV4-3 and TRBJ1-5; no firm D call. The CDR3 totals 14 residues. V was pared by 0 bases and J by 4 bases, with 7 bases between. Germline CDR1 LGHNA, CDR2 YSLEER. CDR3 coding DNA: TGCGCCAGCAGCCAAGAGAGATGGAATCAGCCCCAGCATTTT. This gives the protein CASSQERWNQPQHF.

This clonotype was counted between two and nine times. The CDR3 carries no conserved terminal phenylalanine or tryptophan, so it likely arises from a read error. The chain combines TRBV6-1 with TRBJ2-4, with TRBD1 as a possible D gene (6 bases). The ends were cut back, 1 base at V and 6 bases at J, with 13 bases in the middle. There are 15 residues in the CDR3. In germline, CDR1 is MNHNS, CDR2 SASEGT. CDR3 coding DNA: TGTGCCAGCAGTGAAGAGTATGGACAGATAAACATTCAGTACTTA. This gives the protein CASSEEYGQINIQYL.

The chain is built from TRBV11-2 and TRBJ1-1; the D is unclear. The V end lost 1 base, the J end lost 2 bases, and 8 bases lay between the germline ends. Germline V gives CDR1 SGHAT, CDR2 FQNNGV. The length of the CDR3 is 14 residues. CDR3: CASSLADGNTEAFF. The CDR3 DNA sequence: TGTGCCAGCAGCTTAGCCGACGGTAACACTGAAGCTTTCTTT.

The chain uses TRBV29-1 and TRBJ1-2; 7 bases agree with TRBD1. The V gene's germline CDR1 is SQVTM and CDR2 ANQGSEA. This CDR3 spans 11 amino acids. V lost 4 bases, J lost 10 bases, and 6 bases stayed unmatched. The chain's CDR3 is CSVGQGSNYTF. CDR3 DNA sequence: TGCAGCGTTGGACAGGGTTCTAACTACACCTTC. Full variable domain (rest looked up from reference TRBV29-1 and TRBJ1-2): SAVISQKPSRDICQRGTSLTIQCQVDSQVTMMFWYRQQPGQSLTLIATANQGSEATYESGFVIDKFPISRPNLTFSTLTVSNMSPEDSSIYLCSVGQGSNYTFGSGTRLTVV.

Points on this clonotype: Mismatch with germline at one junction end may stem from a read error. The chain combines TRBV29-1 with TRBJ2-5; 11 positions match TRBD2. The CDR3 has 16 amino acids. From germline, CDR1 is SQVTM and CDR2 ANQGSEA. In nucleotides, the CDR3 is TGCACCGTTGCGGTCAATAGCGGGAGGGTTCTGGAGAGCCAGTACTTC. Translation gives CTVAVNSGRVLESQYF.